These 9 T cell receptor beta chains originate from one sample sequenced in a study of T cell responses to AZD1222 COVID-19 vaccine. Libraries were prepared by immunoSEQ multiplex PCR; TCRdb keeps only in-frame clonotypes and omits some of them. The sample lists 95,000 to 150,000 clones, roughly 89% occurring once. Sequences were derived from peripheral blood, sampled on day 0 of AZD1222 vaccination. The receptors here all came from an adult in good health.

This chain connects TRBV6-4 to TRBJ1-2, with a weak D call TRBD1 (6 bases). Germline values: CDR1 MRHNA, CDR2 SNTAGT. The V end was cut by 3 bases, the J end by 5 bases, with 16 bases between. The length of the CDR3 is 15 residues. The CDR3 region has the DNA TGTGCCAGCAGTGAGGCCCCAAACCAGGGGTATGGCTACACCTTC. This gives the protein CASSEAPNQGYGYTF.

A remark on this clone: Other DNA variants within this sample encode the same CDR3. This chain connects TRBV7-9 to TRBJ1-4; a weak D match, TRBD1 (6 bases). There are 14 residues in the CDR3. Trimming took off 0 bases at V and 5 bases at J, with 7 bases between the two ends. Germline-derived CDR1 and CDR2 are SEHNR and FQNEAQ (reference sequence). Here the CDR3 DNA reads TGTGCCAGCAGCTTAGCACAGGGAAATGAAAAACTGTTTTTT. This codes for CASSLAQGNEKLFF.

The chain links TRBV5-6 to TRBJ1-2, with 7 bases identical to TRBD1. The CDR3 runs to 15 residues. J lost 4 bases, V lost 3 bases, and 9 bases had no gene match. Germline V gene data show CDR1 as SGHDT and CDR2 as YYEEEE. CDR3 nucleotide sequence: TGTGCCAGCAGCTACAGACAGGGAGGCCCCTATGGCTACACCTTC. It codes for CASSYRQGGPYGYTF.

This chain links TRBV6-5 with TRBJ2-6; D is perhaps TRBD1 or TRBD2 (5 bases each). Trimming cost V 5 bases and J 13 bases, with 15 bases left between them. CDR3 size: 13 residues. CDR1 is MNHEY, CDR2 SVGAGI, per germline. CDR3 sequence reads: CASSPGPPGVLTF. The CDR3 bases are TGTGCCAGCAGTCCGGGACCCCCGGGGGTCCTGACTTTC.

V gene TRBV9 combines with J gene TRBJ1-3; TRBD1 is a possible D gene (5 bases). V gave up 3 bases and J gave up 4 bases, with 11 bases separating them. Germline V gene sequence: CDR1 SGDLS, CDR2 YYNGEE. CDR3 length: 14 residues. The CDR3 coding sequence is TGTGCCAGCAGCGCAGGGAGGTCCGGAAACACCATATATTTT. Its protein product is CASSAGRSGNTIYF.

The chain carries TRBV5-1 and TRBJ2-2; perhaps TRBD1 as D (5 bases). Trimming took 1 base from V and 4 from J, leaving 14 bases between them. The CDR3 runs to 16 residues. Germline V gene sequence: CDR1 SGHRS, CDR2 YFSETQ. CDR3 sequence (DNA): TGCGCCAGCAGCTTGATTACAGGAGCTCGCACCGGGGAGCTGTTTTTT. The encoded protein is CASSLITGARTGELFF.

V is TRBV12-3 or TRBV12-4 and J is TRBJ2-7, with D unresolved. This CDR3 is 12 amino acids long. The V end lost 3 bases, the J end lost 3 bases, and 6 bases lay between the germline ends. CDR3 loop: CASSLGFYEQYF. Written as DNA, the CDR3 is TGTGCCAGCAGTTTGGGTTTCTACGAGCAGTACTTC.

The DNA for the CDR3 is TGTGCCAGCAGTTTAAGGGGCAGTTTGAACACTGAAGCTTTCTTT. Protein: CASSLRGSLNTEAFF. The chain joins TRBV28 to TRBJ1-1; D might be TRBD1 (5 bases). The CDR3 contains 15 residues. Per the germline V gene, CDR1 is MDHEN and CDR2 is SYDVKM. With 2 bases removed from V and 0 bases from J, the gap between germline ends came to 10 bases.

V usage is TRBV20-1 and J usage is TRBJ2-5, with D hard to call. The CDR3 runs 10 residues. Looked up from germline, CDR1 is DFQATT and CDR2 is SNEGSKA (reference sequence). V was cut by 6 bases and J by 5 bases, with 7 bases left in between. The chain's CDR3 is CSATYETQYF. The CDR3 DNA reads as TGCAGTGCAACGTATGAGACCCAGTACTTC.